This T cell receptor (beta chain) was identified during a study of CD8 T cell repertoires and HIV-1 epitope variants. The wider study: Separate wells received one of Twenty-five Gag or Nef variant peptides.

Generated by immunoSEQ multiplex PCR, the TCRdb table keeps only in-frame clones and is missing some. There are about 5,000 clones in the sample; 55% to 75% occur only once, and roughly two fifths lies in the top ten. Points on this clone: Its target is unknown.

The V gene's germline CDR1 is MNHEY and CDR2 SMNVEV (reference sequence). This CDR3 is 14 amino acids long. Trimming pared 2 bases from V and 6 bases from J, leaving 14 bases between. J is TRBJ2-7 and V is TRBV27; D gene unclear. What was sequenced was cultured CD8+ T cells derived from PBMCs. The clonotype originates from a male donor with HIV. In DNA, the CDR3 is TGTGCCAGCAGTTTAACCCCCGGGCTCAGCGAGCAGTACTTC. This codes for CASSLTPGLSEQYF.